The rows below give T cell receptor beta chains drawn from one sample of a study of blood T cell repertoires in COVID-19. TCRdb's table, derived via immunoSEQ multiplex PCR, lists solely in-frame clones and lacks some. This table holds some 120,000 clones, around 83% found once. Sequenced sample: peripheral blood. Source of these receptors: a man aged 70 or older with acute or convalescent COVID-19. Both conserved end residues are part of each CDR3. The D gene is left open where the match is weak. Clone size is shown for a subset of rows, as once, few, many or a class of expanded clone.

size	D	V	J	CDR3	DNA
once	NA	TRBV30	TRBJ2-1	CAWSRGFLQFF	TGTGCCTGGAGTAGGGGGTTCTTGCAGTTCTTC
NA	TRBD2	TRBV9	TRBJ2-3	CASSVASGNSGRTLTDTQYF	TGTGCCAGCAGCGTAGCTAGTGGGAATAGCGGGAGAACACTCACAGATACGCAGTATTTT
NA	NA	TRBV19	TRBJ1-1	CASSLREGTEAFF	TGTGCCAGTAGTCTTCGCGAGGGTACTGAAGCTTTCTTT
NA	NA	TRBV6-5	TRBJ2-1	CASREAESYNEQFF	TGTGCCAGCAGGGAGGCAGAATCCTACAATGAGCAGTTCTTC
NA	NA	TRBV15	TRBJ1-5	CATSRDSRGYQPQHF	TGTGCCACCAGCAGAGATTCAAGGGGCTATCAGCCCCAGCATTTT
NA	TRBD1	TRBV5-1	TRBJ2-7	CASSLGLQGAGDEQYF	TGCGCCAGCAGCTTGGGGTTACAGGGGGCGGGCGACGAGCAGTACTTC
NA	TRBD2	TRBV5-4	TRBJ2-2	CASSRTSGNTGELFF	TGTGCCAGCAGCCGGACTAGCGGGAACACCGGGGAGCTGTTTTTT
NA	TRBD1	TRBV5-5	TRBJ1-5	CASSLTGGAGQPQHF	TGTGCCAGCAGCTTGACAGGGGGCGCGGGTCAGCCCCAGCATTTT
once	TRBD1	TRBV5-1	TRBJ1-2	CASSPGTGGNYGYTF	TGCGCCAGCAGCCCCGGGACAGGGGGAAACTATGGCTACACCTTC
NA	TRBD1	TRBV9	TRBJ1-3	CASSSTGGGNTIYF	TGTGCCAGCAGCAGTACAGGGGGCGGAAACACCATATATTTT